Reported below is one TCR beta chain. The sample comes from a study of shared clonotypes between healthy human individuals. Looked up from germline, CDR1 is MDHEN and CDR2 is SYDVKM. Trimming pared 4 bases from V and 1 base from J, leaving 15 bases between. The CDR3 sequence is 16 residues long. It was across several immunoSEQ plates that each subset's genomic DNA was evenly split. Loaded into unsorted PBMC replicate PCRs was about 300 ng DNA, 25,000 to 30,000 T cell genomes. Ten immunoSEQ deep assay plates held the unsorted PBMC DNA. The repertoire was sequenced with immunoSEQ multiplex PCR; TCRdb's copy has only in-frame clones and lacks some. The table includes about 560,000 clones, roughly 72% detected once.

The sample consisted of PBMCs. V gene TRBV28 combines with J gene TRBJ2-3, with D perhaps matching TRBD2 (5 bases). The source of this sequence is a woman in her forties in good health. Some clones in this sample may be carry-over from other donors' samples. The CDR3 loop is CASSSRTGMGTDTQYF. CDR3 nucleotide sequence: TGTGCCAGCAGTTCCAGGACGGGGATGGGCACAGATACGCAGTATTTT.